The next 16 T cell receptor beta chains were all read from a single sample in a study of CD8 T cells in ankylosing spondylitis (dated by TCRdb to between 2016 and 2019). On the study overall, not on this receptor specifically: A TCR beta motif of about eight highly homologous amino acid variants appeared characteristic of blood from ankylosing spondylitis patients.

The library relied on 5' RACE. Data came from an Illumina HiSeq 2500. The raw public data were reprocessed by TCRdb itself: fastp quality trimming at Q25, MiXCR clonotype calling, in-frame beta chains only. Records with the same CDR3 protein are collapsed into one entry carrying the most frequent genes and DNA. Recorded for this sample are roughly 490,000 distinct CDR3 sequences; approximately 5% of them occurred a single time. The ten most abundant clones make up roughly 3.3% of the sample. These receptors lack a known antigen. Sequenced: blood, either unsorted or a sorted T cell fraction (not recorded which). The source of these receptors is a male donor with ankylosing spondylitis.

In this sample, this clonotype turned up many times. This rearrangement joins TRBV7-9 to TRBJ2-2, with D tentatively TRBD1 (6 bases). V lost 5 bases to trimming and J lost 6 bases, with 13 bases between them. CDR1 SEHNR and CDR2 FQNEAQ come from the germline V gene (reference sequence). This CDR3 is 14 amino acids long. As DNA, the CDR3 is TGTGCCAGCAGCCCTACAGGGACCTCCGGGGAGCTGTTTTTT. The encoded protein is CASSPTGTSGELFF. The full variable domain, its missing parts supplied by reference TRBV7-9 and TRBJ2-2, is DTGVSQNPRHKITKRGQNVTFRCDPISEHNRLYWYRQTLGQGPEFLTYFQNEAQLEKSRLLSDRFSAERPKGSFSTLEIQRTEQGDSAMYLCASSPTGTSGELFFGEGSRLTVL.

The sample holds many counts of this clonotype. The J gene is TRBJ2-7, the V gene TRBV20-1; a weak D match, TRBD2 (5 bases). Looked up from germline, CDR1 is DFQATT and CDR2 is SNEGSKA (reference sequence). V shed 2 bases and J shed 0 bases, with 17 bases lying between them. There are 16 residues in the CDR3. CDR3 residues: CSARHPLEEVSYEQYF. In nucleotides, the CDR3 is TGCAGTGCTAGACACCCCCTCGAGGAGGTCTCCTACGAGCAGTACTTC.

The genes are TRBV18 and TRBJ2-5; TRBD1 aligns across 8 bases. The CDR3 totals 17 residues. CDR1 is KGHSH and CDR2 is LQKENI in the germline V gene. V lost 1 base and J lost 2; bases outside the gene matches: 9. The CDR3 coding sequence is TGTGCCAGCTCACCACAAACCGGGACAGGTCGACAAGAGACCCAGTACTTC. As protein: CASSPQTGTGRQETQYF.

This clonotype appeared many times. The J gene is TRBJ1-3, the V gene TRBV7-8; D unresolved. V was pared by 1 base and J by 3 bases, with 13 bases between. The germline gives CDR1 SGHVS, CDR2 FQNEAQ. This CDR3 spans 16 amino acids. The CDR3: CASSLVGVSYGNTIYF. In nucleotides, the CDR3 is TGTGCCAGCAGCTTAGTTGGGGTCTCTTATGGAAACACCATATATTTT.

At least ten counts were recorded for this clonotype. The chain is built from TRBV15 and TRBJ1-3; D is undetermined. Germline V gives CDR1 LNHNV, CDR2 YYDKDF (reference sequence). The CDR3 is made up of 15 amino acids. Deletions cut 0 bases from V and 2 bases from J, with 8 bases between. In DNA, the CDR3 is TGTGCCACCAGCAGAGAAGGCGCCCCTGGAAACACCATATATTTT. This sequence encodes CATSREGAPGNTIYF.

At least ten counts were recorded for this clonotype. This chain links TRBV28 with TRBJ2-2; D remains unclear. V lost 7 bases and J 6 bases, leaving 12 bases between the germline ends. Germline V CDR1 and CDR2: MDHEN, SYDVKM. This CDR3 is built from 13 residues. The CDR3 DNA reads TGTGCCAGCACCCGGGTCCTCCCCGGGGAGCTGTTTTTT. Amino acids: CASTRVLPGELFF.

This clonotype was counted ten times or more. The chain couples TRBV20-1 to TRBJ2-7; D ambiguous. The CDR3 covers 13 residues. The V and J ends lost 5 bases and 6 bases respectively, with 17 bases between them. Germline V gives CDR1 DFQATT, CDR2 SNEGSKA (reference sequence). Here the CDR3 DNA reads TGCAGTGCTCAGAGATCCGGCACGCCCGAGCAGTACTTC. This translates into CSAQRSGTPEQYF.

This clonotype occurred many times. The rearrangement links TRBV12-3 or TRBV12-4 to TRBJ1-1; 8 nucleotides align to TRBD1. The CDR3 sequence is 14 residues long. J lost 3 bases, V lost 4 bases, and 4 bases had no gene match. In nucleotides, the CDR3 is TGTGCCAGCAGTTCCGGGACAGGAGACACTGAAGCTTTCTTT. Its protein is CASSSGTGDTEAFF.

This clonotype showed up many times. The V gene is TRBV2, the J gene TRBJ2-6; D is perhaps TRBD1 (5 bases). Germline V gene sequence: CDR1 SNHLY, CDR2 FYNNEI. The CDR3 extends over 13 amino acids. Trimming removed 8 bases at V and 2 bases at J, with 7 bases between. CDR3 sequence reads: CASGATGANVLTF. CDR3 DNA sequence: TGTGCCAGCGGGGCTACTGGGGCCAACGTCCTGACTTTC.

The sample holds many counts of this clonotype. V is TRBV25-1 and J is TRBJ1-2; D possibly corresponds to TRBD1 (6 bases). This CDR3 has 14 amino acids. The V end was cut by 6 bases, the J end by 1 base, with 12 bases between. CDR1 and CDR2 (germline): MGHDK, SYGVNS. The CDR3 sequence: CASRGDKINYGYTF. DNA for the CDR3: TGTGCCAGCAGGGGGGACAAAATTAACTATGGCTACACCTTC.

This clonotype was seen a few times. This chain links TRBV20-1 with TRBJ2-7, with unresolved D. Germline V gene sequence: CDR1 DFQATT, CDR2 SNEGSKA (reference sequence). V lost 4 bases and J 4 bases, leaving 8 bases between the germline ends. The CDR3 runs to 11 residues. The CDR3 sequence is CSAISTYEQYF. The CDR3 nucleotides are TGCAGTGCTATTTCAACTTACGAGCAGTACTTC.

This clonotype was recorded many times. The chain uses TRBV7-9 and TRBJ2-3, with 10 bases aligning to TRBD1. Germline values: CDR1 SEHNR, CDR2 FQNEAQ (reference sequence). This CDR3 region has 17 residues. The V and J ends lost 4 bases and 2 bases, in that order; junction bases with no gene match: 9. CDR3 coding DNA: TGTGCCAGCAGCTCAGACTGGGGGACAGGGGTCACAGATACGCAGTATTTT. This encodes CASSSDWGTGVTDTQYF.

This clonotype has just a few counts. The V call is TRBV28, the J call TRBJ1-5, with 7 bases aligning to TRBD1. Germline V gene data show CDR1 as MDHEN and CDR2 as SYDVKM. The CDR3 is 17 residues long. The ends lost 6 bases at V and 2 bases at J; junction bases unmatched: 13. The CDR3 sequence is CASRPLRRGLGNQPQHF. CDR3 coding DNA: TGTGCCAGCAGGCCCCTCAGGAGGGGGCTGGGCAATCAGCCCCAGCATTTT.

The rearrangement links TRBV6-2 or TRBV6-3 to TRBJ2-3; no reliable D call. CDR3 size: 14 residues. The V end was cut by 0 bases, the J end by 2 bases, with 6 bases between. Germline assignment: CDR1 MNHEY and CDR2 SVGEGT. The CDR3 DNA is TGTGCCAGCAGTTACTCCCATCCCACAGATACGCAGTATTTT. Amino acid sequence: CASSYSHPTDTQYF.

In this sample, this clonotype turned up many times. The CDR3 loop is CSARSGSLTGELFF. DNA of the CDR3: TGCAGTGCTAGGTCCGGCTCGCTGACCGGGGAGCTGTTTTTT. J is TRBJ2-2 and V is TRBV20-1; D ambiguous. Germline CDR1 is DFQATT and CDR2 is SNEGSKA (reference sequence). CDR3 length equals 14 residues. The V end was cut by 3 bases, the J end by 5 bases, with 13 bases between.

This clonotype was observed at least ten times. The rearrangement uses TRBV6-5 and TRBJ1-2; no definite D call. V was pared by 0 bases and J by 7 bases, with 12 bases between. The CDR3 runs 14 residues. CDR1 is MNHEY and CDR2 is SVGAGI in the germline V gene. CDR3 amino acids: CASSYSMEGSGYTF. The CDR3 DNA reads TGTGCCAGCAGTTACTCGATGGAGGGCTCTGGCTACACCTTC.